This T cell receptor (beta chain) appears in the sequencing data of a study of T cells in women clearing cervical HPV infection. V shed 4 bases and J shed 2 bases, with 14 bases lying between them. The germline V gene encodes CDR1 LNHDA and CDR2 SQIVND (reference sequence). This CDR3 is 15 amino acids long. TCRdb keeps only in-frame clones here, not all; method: immunoSEQ multiplex PCR. The sample table sets out tens of thousands of clones. Turning to this clone: The read falls 3 residues short of the CDR3 end, and the missing part is taken from the germline J gene.

This TCR was sampled from a woman aged 18 to 75 with a cervical HPV16 infection that either progressed to CIN3+ or cleared (not recorded which). This chain links TRBV19 with TRBJ1-2; a weak D match, TRBD1 (5 bases). Sequencing input: blood buffy coat. The sequenced part of the CDR3 DNA is TGTGCCAGTAGTAACGGACAACTACAAAACTATGGC. It translates to CASSNGQLQNYG. The whole CDR3 region reads CASSNGQLQNYGYTF.